The sequence of this T cell receptor beta chain was determined in a study of blood T cell repertoires in COVID-19 (dated by TCRdb to 2020 to 2021). Describing the broader study: Samples covering the acute and convalescent phases of COVID-19 were provided by collaborators in the United States, Italy and Spain. The material from the prospective study consisted of cDNA or gDNA derived from T cells, B-cell-depleted T cells, or PBMCs. Deeply sampled blood TCRbeta repertoires from subjects exposed to, actively infected with, or recovered from COVID-19 were included in the dataset. The repertoires were released in a freely available public database intended as a resource for research on the immune response to SARS-CoV-2. The samples were drawn from two sources: the first 160 participants of the ongoing ImmuneRACE study, and 1,000 to 1,500 subjects contributed by 6 global collaborators. Nearly every sample came with metadata listing a de-identified subject ID, COVID-19 status, age in years and sex. Where available, HLA class I and class II types were taken from metadata supplied by the sample provider and were not determined by assay-based typing.

CDR1 and CDR2, looked up from the germline V gene, are SGHVS and FQNEAQ. Trimming takes 5 bases from V and 5 bases from J, and the germline ends sit 19 bases apart. The CDR3 starts with the cysteine, ends with the phenylalanine, and has 15 residues. Only the CDR3 part of the read is kept: 45 bases, read in frame from the first base. This clone was observed a single time. Its target antigen remains unknown. No base quality values were provided; no much bigger clone lies one nucleotide off. Collaborating institutions collected whole blood in K2EDTA tubes following their own protocols. Collaborator samples were shipped for TCRbeta analysis as frozen whole blood, isolated PBMCs, or DNA extracted from either sample type. General findings and caveats noted by the study authors: The quantity of clinical and demographic metadata differed by source and by participant and was supplied without curation.

TCRbeta CDR3 regions were amplified from genomic DNA using the immunoSEQ Assay, a bias-controlled multiplex PCR. The authors' pipeline ran thus. The number of nucleated cells in each sample was estimated by amplification of reference gene primers within the assay. To quantify the absolute abundance of each unique TCRbeta CDR3 rearrangement, sequence reads were collapsed and filtered. For each sample, productive Simpson clonality was calculated by taking the square root of Simpson's diversity index across productive rearrangements. TCRdb re-hosts the immuneACCESS table, in-frame sequences only. Its copies lack some clones; in the studies checked, an unresolved V gene accounts for under half of them, and the cause for the rest is not known. The V and J calls and clone size were taken over from that table, and D and trimming were inferred from the DNA. A total of about 140,000 clones appear in this sample, about four fifths of them only once. The ten top clones hold around 14% of the sample.

The chain is encoded by TRBV7-8 joined to TRBJ2-7; tentative D gene TRBD2, with 6 bases matching. Sequencing was done on a sample of peripheral blood. The source of this sequence is a man older than 75 with acute or convalescent COVID-19. The sequence in DNA is TGTGCCAGCAGCCGATACGGGAGTCGAGCTCACGAGCAGTACTTC. Its protein reads: CASSRYGSRAHEQYF.